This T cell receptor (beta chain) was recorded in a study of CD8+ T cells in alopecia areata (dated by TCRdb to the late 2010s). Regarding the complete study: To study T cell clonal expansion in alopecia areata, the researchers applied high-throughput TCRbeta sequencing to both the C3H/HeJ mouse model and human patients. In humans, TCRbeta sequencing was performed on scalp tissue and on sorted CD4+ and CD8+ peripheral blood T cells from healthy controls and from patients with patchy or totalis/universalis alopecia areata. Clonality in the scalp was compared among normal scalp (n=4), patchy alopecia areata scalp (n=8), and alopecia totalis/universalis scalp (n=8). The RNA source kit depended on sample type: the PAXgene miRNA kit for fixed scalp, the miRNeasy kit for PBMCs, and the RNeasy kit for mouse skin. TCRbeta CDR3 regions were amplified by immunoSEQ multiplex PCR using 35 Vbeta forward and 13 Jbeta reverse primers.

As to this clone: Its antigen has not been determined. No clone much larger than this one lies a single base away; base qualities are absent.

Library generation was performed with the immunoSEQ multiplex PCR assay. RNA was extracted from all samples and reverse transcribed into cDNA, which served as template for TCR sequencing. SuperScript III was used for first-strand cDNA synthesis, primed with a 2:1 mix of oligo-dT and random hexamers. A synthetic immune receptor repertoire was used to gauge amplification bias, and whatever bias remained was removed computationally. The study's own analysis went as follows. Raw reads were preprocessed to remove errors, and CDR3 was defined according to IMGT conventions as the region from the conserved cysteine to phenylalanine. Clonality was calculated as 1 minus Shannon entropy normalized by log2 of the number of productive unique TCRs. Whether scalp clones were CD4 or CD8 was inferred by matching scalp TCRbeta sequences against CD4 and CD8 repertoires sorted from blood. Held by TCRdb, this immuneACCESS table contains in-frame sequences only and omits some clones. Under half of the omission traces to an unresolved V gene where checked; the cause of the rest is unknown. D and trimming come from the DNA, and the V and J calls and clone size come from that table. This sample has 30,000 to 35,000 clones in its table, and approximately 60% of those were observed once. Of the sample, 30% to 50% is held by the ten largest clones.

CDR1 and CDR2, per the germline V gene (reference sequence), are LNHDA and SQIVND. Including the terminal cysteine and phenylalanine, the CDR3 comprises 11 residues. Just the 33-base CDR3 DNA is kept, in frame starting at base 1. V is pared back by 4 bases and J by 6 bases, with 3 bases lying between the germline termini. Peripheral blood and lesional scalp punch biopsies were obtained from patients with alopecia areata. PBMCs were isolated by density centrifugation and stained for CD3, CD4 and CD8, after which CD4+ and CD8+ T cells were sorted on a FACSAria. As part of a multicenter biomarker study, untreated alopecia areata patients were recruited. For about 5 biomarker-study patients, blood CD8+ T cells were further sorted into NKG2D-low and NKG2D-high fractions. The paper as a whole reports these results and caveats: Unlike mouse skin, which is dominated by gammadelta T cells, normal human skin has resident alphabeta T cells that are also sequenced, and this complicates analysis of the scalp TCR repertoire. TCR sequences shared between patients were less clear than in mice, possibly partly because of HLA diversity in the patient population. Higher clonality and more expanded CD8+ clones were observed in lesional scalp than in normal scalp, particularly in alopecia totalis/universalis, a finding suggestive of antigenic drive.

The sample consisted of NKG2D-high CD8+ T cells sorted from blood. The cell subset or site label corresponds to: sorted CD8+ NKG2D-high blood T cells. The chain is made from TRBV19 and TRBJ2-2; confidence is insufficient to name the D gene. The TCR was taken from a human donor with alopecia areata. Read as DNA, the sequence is TGTGCCAGTAGTAGAGCCGGGGAGCTGTTTTTT. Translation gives CASSRAGELFF.